The TCR beta chain under discussion was sequenced for a study of Ad26.COV2.S vaccination and SARS-CoV-2 variants. Whole-study findings and limits: Vaccinated and placebo-treated recipients had similar non-spike TCR breadth. Spike-specific CD8+ and CD4+ T cell responses reportedly showed substantial breadth after vaccination.

CDR1 is SGDLS and CDR2 is YYNGEE in the germline V gene. The CDR3 loop spans 12 amino acids. V was cut by 2 bases and J by 6 bases, with 5 bases left in between. The treatment denotes: roughly 18 received Ad26.COV2.S at low or high dose, single or two shots; about 5 received placebo; per-sample allocation not given. It was on day 63 after the first vaccine or placebo injection that samples were taken. An Ad26 vector was used to express Wuhan-strain SARS-CoV-2 spike as the vaccine. A remark on this clone: Antigen: not known. Other DNA sequences from this sample encode an identical CDR3 as well.

Clones were sequenced by immunoSEQ multiplex PCR, and TCRdb holds only the in-frame ones, with some missing. This sample has about 410,000 clones, with roughly nine tenths found just once. The rearrangement uses TRBV9 and TRBJ2-2; no clear D. Material: peripheral blood, obtained in a trial of Ad26.COV2.S vaccine versus placebo. The TCR was taken from a person between 18 and 59 years old who received the Ad26.COV2.S COVID-19 vaccine or a placebo. The CDR3 spells CASSVGPGELFF. The CDR3 DNA reads as TGTGCCAGCAGCGTTGGTCCCGGGGAGCTGTTTTTT.